A single sample gave rise to the 14 T cell receptor beta chains below, sequenced in a study of TIL therapy for anti-PD-1-resistant metastatic lung cancer. This was the immunoSEQ v3 assay. The protocol was immunoSEQ multiplex PCR, while the TCRdb copy is restricted to in-frame clones and leaves out a portion. The sample has fewer than 65,000 clones, 81% seen once. This sample's time point: pre-treatment sample, taken before nivolumab and TIL therapy. The specimen comprised blood, sampled at baseline. The receptors were sampled from a person between 25 and 80 years old with non-small cell lung cancer.

The rearrangement uses TRBV24-1 and TRBJ2-5, with 12 bases aligning to TRBD2. V dropped 2 bases and J dropped 4; count of bases not matched to a gene: 4. This CDR3 region has 16 residues. Germline V CDR1 and CDR2: KGHDR, SFDVKD. The DNA for the CDR3 is TGTGCCACCAGTGATTCACTAGCGGGAGGTATAGAGACCCAGTACTTC. Encoded protein: CATSDSLAGGIETQYF.

This chain joins TRBV27 and TRBJ2-1; 8 nucleotides align to TRBD1. Germline assignment: CDR1 MNHEY and CDR2 SMNVEV (reference sequence). The CDR3 has 15 amino acids. J lost 1 base, V lost 2 bases, and 1 base had no gene match. The CDR3, as DNA: TGTGCCAGCAGTTTAAGACAGGGGTCCTACAATGAGCAGTTCTTC. It translates to CASSLRQGSYNEQFF.

The chain joins TRBV11-1 to TRBJ2-3; 8 nucleotides line up with TRBD2. The CDR3 covers 16 residues. CDR1 and CDR2 from the germline V gene are SGHAT and FQDESV (reference sequence). V shed 4 bases, J shed 1 base, and the junction held 7 bases outside the gene matches. The CDR3 coding sequence is TGTGCCAGCAGCTCCAGACTAGCGATTGGCACAGATACGCAGTATTTT. This gives the protein CASSSRLAIGTDTQYF. The full variable domain, rest sourced from reference TRBV11-1 and TRBJ2-3, is EAEVAQSPRYKITEKSQAVAFWCDPISGHATLYWYRQILGQGPELLVQFQDESVVDDSQLPKDRFSAERLKGVDSTLKIQPAELGDSAMYLCASSSRLAIGTDTQYFGPGTRLTVL.

This clone was detected a few times. The chain is built from TRBV27 and TRBJ2-3, with 8 bases identical to TRBD2. CDR3 length: 15 amino acids. V gave up 2 bases and J gave up 2 bases; unmatched junction bases: 3. In germline, CDR1 is MNHEY, CDR2 SMNVEV (reference sequence). The CDR3 is CASSLTSGFTDTQYF. The CDR3 DNA reads TGTGCCAGCAGTTTAACTAGCGGATTCACAGATACGCAGTATTTT.

The chain recombines TRBV10-2 with TRBJ1-2, with 9 bases aligning to TRBD1. The germline gives CDR1 WSHSY, CDR2 SAAADI. V gave up 7 bases and J gave up 5 bases; unmatched junction bases: 5. The CDR3 spans 13 residues. This chain's CDR3 is CASMDRGGYGYTF. CDR3 nucleotides: TGCGCCAGCATGGACAGGGGAGGATATGGCTACACCTTC.

This chain joins TRBV7-9 and TRBJ2-7, with 10 bases lining up with TRBD2. In germline, CDR1 is SEHNR, CDR2 FQNEAQ (reference sequence). The CDR3 runs 16 residues. J lost 4 bases, V lost 5 bases, and 11 bases had no gene match. The CDR3 loop reads CASSPTSGTSDYEQYF. CDR3 DNA sequence: TGTGCCAGCAGCCCCACCTCCGGGACTAGCGATTACGAGCAGTACTTC.

This chain connects TRBV3-1 (or the pseudogene TRBV3-2) to TRBJ1-3; D is ambiguous. Trimming left V 5 bases short and J 0 bases short, with 11 bases between. The CDR3 consists of 15 residues. Germline V CDR1 and CDR2: LGHDT, YNNKEL (reference sequence). The CDR3, as DNA: TGTGCCAGCAGCGTAGTACCTAGCTCTGGAAACACCATATATTTT. Its translation is CASSVVPSSGNTIYF.

This clone appeared once. This chain connects TRBV23-1 to TRBJ1-1, with D possibly being TRBD1 (5 bases). TRBV23-1 counts as an open reading frame of uncertain function. The CDR3 is 18 residues long. Between the trimmed V and J ends, which lost 1 base and 3 bases, there was a span of 21 bases. The CDR3 loop reads CASSQFTGTGEFDTEAFF. DNA of the CDR3: TGCGCCAGCAGTCAATTCACCGGGACGGGGGAGTTCGACACTGAAGCTTTCTTT.

The CDR3 nucleotides read TGTGCCAGCAGTCCCGGGCTAGCGGATACGCAGTATTTT. Translating it yields CASSPGLADTQYF. V usage is TRBV28 and J usage is TRBJ2-3, with D tentatively TRBD2 (6 bases). Trimming cost V 5 bases and J 6 bases, with 12 bases left between them. Germline-derived CDR1 and CDR2 are MDHEN and SYDVKM. The CDR3 has 13 amino acids.

The genes are TRBV18 and TRBJ1-4; TRBD1 matches 9 bases. V gave up 5 bases and J gave up 0 bases; unmatched junction bases: 4. This CDR3 region has 16 residues. Germline assignment: CDR1 KGHSH and CDR2 LQKENI. The chain's CDR3 is CASSKTGGATNEKLFF. For the CDR3, the DNA is TGTGCCAGCTCAAAGACAGGGGGTGCAACTAATGAAAAACTGTTTTTT.

J is TRBJ2-1 and V is TRBV5-1, with 15 bases identical to TRBD2. Germline lookup yields CDR1 SGHRS and CDR2 YFSETQ. This CDR3 comprises 16 residues. The ends lost 3 bases at V and 7 bases at J; junction bases unmatched: 5. CDR3 sequence (DNA): TGCGCCAGCAGCTCCTCCGGGACTAGCGGGAGGAATGAGCAGTTCTTC. The encoded protein is CASSSSGTSGRNEQFF.

This clone turned up a few times. The V call is TRBV7-2, the J call TRBJ1-6; maybe TRBD1 (5 bases). The length of the CDR3 is 14 residues. V lost 4 bases, J lost 14 bases, and 18 bases lay in between. The germline CDR1 and CDR2 sequences are SGHTA and FQGNSA. This CDR3 is CASSSAGRGRALHF. The CDR3 DNA sequence: TGTGCCAGCAGCTCCGCCGGCCGGGGCAGGGCCCTCCACTTT.

The CDR3 region is CASSLRESQPQHF. The CDR3 DNA follows: TGTGCCAGCAGTTTAAGGGAGAGTCAGCCCCAGCATTTT. V gene TRBV27 combines with J gene TRBJ1-5; D is undetermined. Deletions cut 2 bases from V and 6 bases from J, with 8 bases between. This CDR3 region has 13 residues. Germline assignment: CDR1 MNHEY and CDR2 SMNVEV (reference sequence).

This sequence joins TRBV28 and TRBJ2-7, with D tentatively TRBD1 (5 bases). The CDR3 sequence is 14 residues long. Trimming left V 5 bases short and J 1 base short, with 12 bases between. The V gene's germline CDR1 is MDHEN and CDR2 SYDVKM. CDR3 in amino acids: CASSPWTNSYEQYF. CDR3 in DNA: TGTGCCAGCAGTCCCTGGACAAATTCCTACGAGCAGTACTTC.